The T cell receptor (beta chain) under discussion was sequenced for a study of T cells in Graves' hyperthyroidism and ophthalmopathy. The CDR3 has 14 amino acids. Trimming left V 2 bases short and J 3 bases short, with 10 bases between. Germline lookup yields CDR1 SGHTA and CDR2 FQGTGA. General study findings and limits: Before onset, ophthalmopathy was predicted by the model a median around 6.5 months earlier. Expanded thyroid clonotypes (above 0.001) were mostly also found in blood.

Researchers amplified the TCR beta CDR3 regions from RNA transcripts. The TCR CDR3 first-round RT-PCR relied on the HTBI primer set. TCRdb called the multiplex PCR reads again in MiXCR, with one record for every CDR3 protein. The sample has a few hundred thousand distinct CDR3 sequences; 46% are singletons. This clonotype was counted at least ten times. The antigen is undetermined. The chain couples TRBV7-3 to TRBJ1-1; D not certain. Input material: peripheral blood or thyroid tissue (not recorded which). This TCR came from an adult woman with Graves' disease, either hyperthyroidism or ophthalmopathy (not recorded which). The CDR3 here is CASSLGECDTEAFF. The CDR3 DNA sequence: TGTGCCAGCAGCTTAGGGGAGTGCGACACTGAAGCTTTCTTT. Complete variable domain (other parts from reference TRBV7-3 and TRBJ1-1): GAGVSQTPSNKVTEKGKYVELRCDPISGHTALYWYRQSLGQGPEFLIYFQGTGAADDSGLPNDRFFAVRPEGSVSTLKIQRTERGDSAVYLCASSLGECDTEAFFGQGTRLTVV.